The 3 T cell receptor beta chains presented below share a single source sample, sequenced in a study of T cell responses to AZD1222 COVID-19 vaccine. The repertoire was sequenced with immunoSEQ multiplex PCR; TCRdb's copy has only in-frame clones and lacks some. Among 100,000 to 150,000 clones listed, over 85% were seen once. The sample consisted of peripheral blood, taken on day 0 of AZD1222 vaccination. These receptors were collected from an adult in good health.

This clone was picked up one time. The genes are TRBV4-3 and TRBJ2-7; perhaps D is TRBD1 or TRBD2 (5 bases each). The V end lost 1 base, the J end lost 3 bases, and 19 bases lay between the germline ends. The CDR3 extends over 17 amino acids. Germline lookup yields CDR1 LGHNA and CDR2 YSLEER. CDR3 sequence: CASSQVYRQSGNYEQYF. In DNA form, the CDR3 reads TGCGCCAGCAGCCAAGTATATAGACAGTCGGGAAACTACGAGCAGTACTTC.

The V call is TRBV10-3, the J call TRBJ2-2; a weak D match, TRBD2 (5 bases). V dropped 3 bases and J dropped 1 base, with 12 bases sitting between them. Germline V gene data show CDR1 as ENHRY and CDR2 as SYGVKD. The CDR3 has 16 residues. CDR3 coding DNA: TGTGCCATCAGTGAAGGGCGCGGGCTGAACACCGGGGAGCTGTTTTTT. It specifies CAISEGRGLNTGELFF.

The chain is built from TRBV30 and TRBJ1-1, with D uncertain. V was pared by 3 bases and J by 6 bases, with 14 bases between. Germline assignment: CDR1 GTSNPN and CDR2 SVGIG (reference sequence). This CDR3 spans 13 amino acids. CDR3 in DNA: TGTGCCTGGAGGACCGATTCTCGTGCTGAAGCTTTCTTT. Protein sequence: CAWRTDSRAEAFF.